This T cell receptor (beta chain) came from a study of blood T cells in healthy people across ages. With regard to this clonotype: One end of the junction is discordant with germline, which a read error may explain.

Together with a sample-barcoded 5' primer, a J-beta primer mix was included in a second PCR lasting roughly 6 to 12 cycles. TCRdb reprocessed the 5' RACE reads via MiXCR and lists one record per CDR3 protein. The sample yields roughly 1 million distinct CDR3 sequences, almost 25% seen once. This sample also appeared in a second study, on T cells of mothers and their children.

This sequence was found in a girl aged 2 to 10 in good health. The sequenced sample consisted of blood.

DNA for the CDR3: TGCAGCGCTTACGTTACGACAGGGTGGCACTACAAGCAGTACTTC. Its protein is CSAYVTTGWHYKQYF. The V gene is TRBV29-1, the J gene TRBJ2-7; 7 nucleotides match TRBD1. This CDR3 comprises 15 residues. Germline V gene sequence: CDR1 SQVTM, CDR2 ANQGSEA.